The 27 T cell receptor beta chains listed next were all sequenced from one sample in a study of a mutant IDH1 vaccine in newly diagnosed glioma. The repertoire was sequenced with immunoSEQ multiplex PCR; TCRdb's copy has only in-frame clones and lacks some. Among approximately 100,000 clones, about 90% were seen once, and the ten largest hold roughly 0.78%. Time point: week 47, end of study. In the vaccine, a single dose held 300 ug of the mutant IDH1 20-mer peptide, along with topical imiquimod. For these receptors, no antigen is known. Sequences were derived from PBMCs, sampled from a glioma patient whose treatment included an IDH1 peptide vaccine. Source of these receptors: a woman aged 45 to 65 with glioma.

The chain is built from TRBV19 and TRBJ1-5; TRBD1 aligns across 8 bases. Per germline, CDR1 LNHDA and CDR2 SQIVND (reference sequence). CDR3 length equals 16 residues. Germline trimming cut 7 bases from V and 2 bases from J; bases unmatched to any gene: 10. The chain's CDR3 is CASTTDRAAGNQPQHF. The CDR3 DNA is TGTGCCAGTACCACGGACAGGGCGGCGGGCAATCAGCCCCAGCATTTT.

There are a few counts of this clone. V gene TRBV9 combines with J gene TRBJ2-2; no clear D. Germline values: CDR1 SGDLS, CDR2 YYNGEE. The CDR3 length is 14 residues. V dropped 8 bases and J dropped 5 bases, with 16 bases sitting between them. The DNA of the CDR3 is TGTGCCAGTCGATCGGATGTCGGGACCGGGGAGCTGTTTTTT. It encodes CASRSDVGTGELFF.

This clone has a handful of counts. V gene TRBV10-3 combines with J gene TRBJ2-1; possible D gene TRBD2, 5 bases. The CDR3 loop spans 14 amino acids. Trimming shortened V by 9 bases and J by 0 bases, and 12 bases separated the two germline ends. CDR1 ENHRY and CDR2 SYGVKD come from the germline V gene. The CDR3 here is CAMKLGSSYNEQFF. The CDR3 nucleotides read TGTGCCATGAAACTGGGGAGCTCCTACAATGAGCAGTTCTTC.

This clone was recorded once. The rearrangement joins TRBV5-4 to TRBJ1-1; D uncertain. V lost 3 bases and J 1 base, leaving 10 bases between the germline ends. CDR1 and CDR2 (germline): SGHNT, YYREEE (reference sequence). The CDR3 loop spans 14 amino acids. The CDR3 protein is CASSSGYRNTEAFF. CDR3 sequence (DNA): TGTGCCAGCAGCTCGGGTTACAGGAACACTGAAGCTTTCTTT.

The V gene is TRBV5-1, the J gene TRBJ2-7; TRBD1 is a possible D gene (6 bases). This CDR3 is 15 amino acids long. The V end was cut by 2 bases, the J end by 7 bases, with 19 bases between. CDR1 is SGHRS, CDR2 YFSETQ, per germline. DNA for the CDR3: TGCGCCAGCAGCTTCCCGGGACACCGAGCGCAGGAGCAGTACTTC. As protein: CASSFPGHRAQEQYF.

This chain links TRBV7-9 with TRBJ1-1; 11 bases are shared with TRBD1. The CDR3 is 15 residues long. With V trimmed by 5 bases and J by 4 bases, 6 bases remained unmatched. Germline-derived CDR1 and CDR2 are SEHNR and FQNEAQ (reference sequence). The DNA of the CDR3 is TGTGCCAGCAGCAGAGGGACAGGGGGTGGCACTGAAGCTTTCTTT. Protein sequence: CASSRGTGGGTEAFF.

The genes are TRBV6-5 and TRBJ1-5, with a weak D call TRBD1 (6 bases). Germline V gene sequence: CDR1 MNHEY, CDR2 SVGAGI. The CDR3 is 13 amino acids. Trimming left V 8 bases short and J 0 bases short, with 8 bases between. CDR3: CASGQYSNQPQHF. The CDR3 nucleotides are TGTGCCAGCGGACAGTATAGCAATCAGCCCCAGCATTTT.

The gene calls are TRBV4-2 and TRBJ1-1, with D uncertain. From germline, CDR1 is LGHNA and CDR2 YNFKEQ. This CDR3 is built from 14 residues. Trimming took off 3 bases at V and 5 bases at J, with 13 bases between the two ends. The CDR3 here is CASSHNRDGTEAFF. The CDR3 nucleotides read TGTGCCAGCAGCCATAACAGAGACGGTACTGAAGCTTTCTTT.

The chain couples TRBV12-5 to TRBJ2-1, with a possible D match to TRBD1 (5 bases). V lost 6 bases to trimming and J lost 5 bases, with 11 bases between them. CDR3 length: 13 residues. The germline CDR1 and CDR2 sequences are LGHNT and FRNRAP. The CDR3, as DNA: TGTGCTAGTGGATACGACAGAAACAATGAGCAGTTCTTC. This sequence encodes CASGYDRNNEQFF. Full variable domain (outside the CDR3, taken from reference TRBV12-5 and TRBJ2-1): DARVTQTPRHKVTEMGQEVTMRCQPILGHNTVFWYRQTMMQGLELLAYFRNRAPLDDSGMPKDRFSAEMPDATLATLKIQPSEPRDSAVYFCASGYDRNNEQFFGPGTRLTVL.

V is TRBV6-5 and J is TRBJ2-5; a possible D gene is TRBD2 (6 bases). Near its end, the DNA agrees better with TRBJ2-7, so the J call may be wrong. CDR3 size: 15 residues. Germline lookup yields CDR1 MNHEY and CDR2 SVGAGI. CDR3: CASSYGSGSSYEQYF. The CDR3 DNA is TGTGCCAGCAGTTACGGGTCCGGGAGCTCCTACGAGCAGTACTTC.

This chain uses TRBV27 with TRBJ2-3; D might be TRBD2 (5 bases). V was trimmed by 5 bases and J by 1 base, leaving 13 bases between them. Looked up from germline, CDR1 is MNHEY and CDR2 is SMNVEV (reference sequence). This CDR3 contains 15 residues. CDR3 in DNA: TGTGCCAGCAGTCCCCGGGATCCGGGCACAGATACGCAGTATTTT. This translates into CASSPRDPGTDTQYF.

The chain is built from TRBV6-4 and TRBJ1-6, with D tentatively TRBD1 (5 bases). CDR3 length: 15 residues. Germline CDR1 and CDR2: MRHNA and SNTAGT. V was shortened by 4 bases and J by 5 bases, with 12 bases between the two germline ends. The CDR3 region is CASSVDSGDNSPLHF. The CDR3 coding sequence is TGTGCCAGCAGTGTTGACAGCGGAGATAATTCACCCCTCCACTTT.

The chain uses TRBV14 and TRBJ2-5, with D perhaps TRBD1 or TRBD2 (5 bases each). This CDR3 has 12 amino acids. Trimming stripped 4 bases from V and 7 bases from J, with 10 bases between. Germline V lookup: CDR1 SGHDN, CDR2 FVKESK. CDR3 sequence: CASSRDRWTQYF. The CDR3 DNA reads TGTGCCAGCAGCCGGGACCGCTGGACCCAGTACTTC.

The chain is built from TRBV5-6 and TRBJ2-2; 9 nucleotides align to TRBD1. The germline gives CDR1 SGHDT, CDR2 YYEEEE. The V gene end was trimmed by 4 bases and the J gene end by 5 bases; junction bases not matched to a gene: 9. The CDR3 totals 16 residues. The CDR3, as DNA: TGTGCCAGCAGCCCCCCGGGACAGGGAAAGACCGGGGAGCTGTTTTTT. It encodes CASSPPGQGKTGELFF.

The chain joins TRBV7-9 to TRBJ1-2, with 9 bases aligning to TRBD1. V lost 5 bases to trimming and J lost 8 bases; unmatched junction nucleotides: 15. The germline V gene encodes CDR1 SEHNR and CDR2 FQNEAQ (reference sequence). This CDR3 has 16 residues. The CDR3 loop is CASSLTRTGTGSGYTF. The CDR3 DNA reads TGTGCCAGCAGCCTCACTAGGACCGGGACAGGGTCAGGCTACACCTTC. Full variable domain (missing parts from reference TRBV7-9 and TRBJ1-2): DTGVSQNPRHKITKRGQNVTFRCDPISEHNRLYWYRQTLGQGPEFLTYFQNEAQLEKSRLLSDRFSAERPKGSFSTLEIQRTEQGDSAMYLCASSLTRTGTGSGYTFGSGTRLTVV.

This chain's CDR3 is CASSLPRDISYGYTF. Written as DNA, the CDR3 is TGTGCCAGCAGTTTACCCAGGGATATATCCTATGGCTACACCTTC. This chain links TRBV28 with TRBJ1-2, with a tentative D call TRBD1 (5 bases). The ends were cut back, 2 bases at V and 4 bases at J, with 14 bases in the middle. Germline loops: CDR1 MDHEN, CDR2 SYDVKM. There are 15 residues in the CDR3.

The chain recombines TRBV6-5 with TRBJ2-3, with D uncertain. Germline V gives CDR1 MNHEY, CDR2 SVGAGI. V lost 2 bases and J lost 4, with 7 bases in between. The CDR3 runs to 13 residues. CDR3 amino acids: CASSYPGADTQYF. In DNA form, the CDR3 reads TGTGCCAGCAGTTACCCTGGGGCAGATACGCAGTATTTT.

The V gene is TRBV9, the J gene TRBJ1-2, with 9 positions matching TRBD1. Per the germline V gene, CDR1 is SGDLS and CDR2 is YYNGEE. J was trimmed by 6 bases and V by 4 bases; bases with no gene match: 4. The CDR3 has 13 residues. The CDR3 DNA reads as TGTGCCAGCAGCATTTACAGGGGGCATGGCTACACCTTC. Amino acid sequence: CASSIYRGHGYTF.

The chain combines TRBV30 with TRBJ1-1, with D possibly being TRBD1 (5 bases). Trimming pared 7 bases from V and 13 bases from J, leaving 16 bases between. CDR3 length equals 10 residues. Germline V gene data show CDR1 as GTSNPN and CDR2 as SVGIG (reference sequence). This chain's CDR3 is CASLRDGFFF. In DNA form, the CDR3 reads TGTGCCTCACTCCGGGACGGGTTTTTCTTT.

The rearrangement joins TRBV27 to TRBJ2-7; TRBD1 matches at 8 bases. The CDR3 has 13 amino acids. Germline-derived CDR1 and CDR2 are MNHEY and SMNVEV (reference sequence). The ends lost 3 bases at V and 4 bases at J; junction bases unmatched: 2. In DNA, the CDR3 is TGTGCCAGCAGTTTTGGACAGGGTTACGAGCAGTACTTC. Translation gives CASSFGQGYEQYF.

V is TRBV5-4 and J is TRBJ1-2; 9 nucleotides agree with TRBD1. CDR1 and CDR2 (germline): SGHNT, YYREEE (reference sequence). This CDR3 contains 16 residues. V gave up 2 bases and J gave up 7 bases; unmatched junction bases: 12. CDR3 amino acids: CASSFTGGGPRLGYTF. In nucleotides, the CDR3 is TGTGCCAGCAGCTTCACAGGGGGCGGTCCCCGGCTTGGCTACACCTTC.

The chain recombines TRBV28 with TRBJ1-2, with D unclear. V was shortened by 6 bases and J by 5 bases, with 13 bases between the two germline ends. The CDR3 loop spans 13 amino acids. Germline values: CDR1 MDHEN, CDR2 SYDVKM. CDR3 in amino acids: CASSPQISYGYTF. CDR3 DNA sequence: TGTGCCAGCAGCCCACAAATCTCGTATGGCTACACCTTC.

This clone was recorded once. The chain combines TRBV28 with TRBJ2-7; the match to TRBD1 covers 7 bases. Germline CDR1 MDHEN, CDR2 SYDVKM. The junction had 10 bases not matched to a gene; V was cut back by 7 bases and J by 4 bases. The CDR3 sequence is 14 residues long. CDR3 DNA sequence: TGTGCCAGCACCGAACAGGGGAGTATTTACGAGCAGTACTTC. It codes for CASTEQGSIYEQYF.

The V gene is TRBV4-2, the J gene TRBJ2-2; 9 positions match TRBD1. The germline V gene has CDR1 LGHNA and CDR2 YNFKEQ. This CDR3 region has 15 residues. Unmatched junction bases numbered 6, after V lost 4 bases and J lost 6 bases. The CDR3 here is CASSPQQGAPGELFF. The CDR3 bases are TGTGCCAGCAGCCCACAACAGGGGGCCCCCGGGGAGCTGTTTTTT.

This clone was seen once. The chain recombines TRBV15 with TRBJ1-3, with D unresolved. Trimming took off 7 bases at V and 0 bases at J, with 7 bases between the two ends. In germline, CDR1 is LNHNV, CDR2 YYDKDF (reference sequence). The CDR3 length is 13 residues. This chain's CDR3 is CATKDPSGNTIYF. The DNA for the CDR3 is TGTGCCACCAAAGACCCCTCTGGAAACACCATATATTTT.

V gene TRBV19 combines with J gene TRBJ2-1; 7 bases are a match to TRBD2. The CDR3 contains 14 residues. CDR1 is LNHDA, CDR2 SQIVND, per germline (reference sequence). V lost 9 bases, J lost 3 bases, and 8 bases stayed unmatched. For the CDR3, the DNA is TGTGCCAGCCAAGGGGAGGGCCTCTACAATGAGCAGTTCTTC. Encoded protein: CASQGEGLYNEQFF.

The J gene is TRBJ2-7, the V gene TRBV11-2; the match to TRBD1 covers 11 bases. Germline values: CDR1 SGHAT, CDR2 FQNNGV. V lost 5 bases to trimming and J lost 3 bases; unmatched junction nucleotides: 3. The CDR3 contains 14 residues. The CDR3 DNA reads TGTGCCAGCAGCCAAGGGACAGGGGGCTACGAGCAGTACTTC. Translation gives CASSQGTGGYEQYF.